This T cell receptor (beta chain) originates from a study of T cell repertoires in cytomegalovirus infection. General study points: Across the ex vivo response, the dominant clonotypes were HLA-C-restricted CMV-specific TCR beta clonotypes.

The CDR3 length is 14 residues. V shed 5 bases and J shed 8 bases, with 18 bases lying between them. TCRdb re-derived calls from the reads in MiXCR, one entry per CDR3 protein. The data contain a few hundred thousand distinct CDR3 sequences, just under 40% of them singletons. This clonotype was counted once. Antigen: not known. Sequences were derived from cultured PBMCs, sampled from culture after CMV antigen stimulation. The V call is TRBV12-3 or TRBV12-4, the J call TRBJ1-2; D possibly corresponds to TRBD1 (5 bases). This clonotype originated in a human donor in good health (CMV status not recorded). Some clones in this sample may be carry-over from other donors' samples. CDR3 DNA: TGTGCCAGCAGTGGGGGGGAGTTCACTGAAGGCTACACCTTC. It translates to CASSGGEFTEGYTF.